The source of this T cell receptor beta chain is a study of control samples from healthy donors and cancer patients (dated by TCRdb to 2020 to 2022). Notes on this clone: It has no known antigen specificity. Base qualities are not provided; no much larger clone lies one nucleotide away.

The library was obtained by the immunoSEQ multiplex PCR assay. This immuneACCESS table, as held by TCRdb, lists in-frame sequences with V and J called but not all clones. Of the missing ones, under half trace to an unresolved V gene in checked studies; the others have no known cause. The table for this sample lists 130,000 or so clones; about nine tenths of them were counted only once. The top ten constitute over 6.5% of the sample. V ends up 5 bases short and J 5 bases short, with an unmatched junction base count of 5. The CDR3 spans 14 residues, from the cysteine through the phenylalanine. The retained sequence is limited to the CDR3, 42 bases, with the frame set at the first base. Per the germline V gene, SGHNT is the CDR1 and YENEEA is the CDR2.

This receptor was obtained from a man aged 50 to 59 with head and neck cancer. Sequenced input: PBMCs. The chain employs TRBV11-3 and TRBJ2-3; 9 middle bases align to TRBD1. DNA sequence: TGTGCCAGCAGCAACAGGGGGCTTGGAGATACGCAGTATTTT. Its coded protein is CASSNRGLGDTQYF.